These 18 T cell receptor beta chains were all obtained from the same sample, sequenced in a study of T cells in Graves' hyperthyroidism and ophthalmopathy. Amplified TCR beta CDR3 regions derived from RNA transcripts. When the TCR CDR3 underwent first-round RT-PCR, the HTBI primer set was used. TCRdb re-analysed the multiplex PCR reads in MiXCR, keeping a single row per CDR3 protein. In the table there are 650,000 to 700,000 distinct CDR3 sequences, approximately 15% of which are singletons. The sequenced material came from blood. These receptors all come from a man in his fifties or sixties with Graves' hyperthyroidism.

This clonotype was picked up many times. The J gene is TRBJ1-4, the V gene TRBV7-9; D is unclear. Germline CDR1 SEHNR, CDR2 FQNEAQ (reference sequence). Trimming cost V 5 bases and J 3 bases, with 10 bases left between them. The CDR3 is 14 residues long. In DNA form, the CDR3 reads TGTGCCAGCAGCAAAGAACGGGCTAATGAAAAACTGTTTTTT. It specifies CASSKERANEKLFF.

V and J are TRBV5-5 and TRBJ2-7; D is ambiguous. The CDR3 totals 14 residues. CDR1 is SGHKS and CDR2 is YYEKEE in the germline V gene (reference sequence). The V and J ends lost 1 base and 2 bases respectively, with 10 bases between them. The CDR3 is CASSLLLGTYEQYF. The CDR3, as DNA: TGTGCCAGCAGCTTGTTGCTGGGGACCTACGAGCAGTACTTC.

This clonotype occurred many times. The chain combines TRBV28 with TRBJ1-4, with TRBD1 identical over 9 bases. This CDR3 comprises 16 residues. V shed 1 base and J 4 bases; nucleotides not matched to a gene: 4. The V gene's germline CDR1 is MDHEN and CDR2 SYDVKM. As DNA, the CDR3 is TGTGCCAGCAGTTTATCCCCGGGACAGGGTAATGAAAAACTGTTTTTT. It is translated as CASSLSPGQGNEKLFF.

The CDR3 DNA reads as TGTGCCAGCAGTTACACGACAGGGGATGATCAGCCCCAGCATTTT. Translating gives CASSYTTGDDQPQHF. V gene TRBV6-5 combines with J gene TRBJ1-5; 8 bases are a match to TRBD1. The junction had 5 bases not matched to a gene; V was cut back by 2 bases and J by 5 bases. The germline gives CDR1 MNHEY, CDR2 SVGAGI. The length of the CDR3 is 15 residues.

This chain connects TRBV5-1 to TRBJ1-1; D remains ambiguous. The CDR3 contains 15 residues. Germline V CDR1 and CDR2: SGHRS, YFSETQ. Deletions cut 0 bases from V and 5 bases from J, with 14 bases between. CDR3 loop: CASSLGTVGSTEAFF. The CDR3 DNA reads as TGCGCCAGCAGCTTGGGAACCGTCGGTTCGACTGAAGCTTTCTTT.

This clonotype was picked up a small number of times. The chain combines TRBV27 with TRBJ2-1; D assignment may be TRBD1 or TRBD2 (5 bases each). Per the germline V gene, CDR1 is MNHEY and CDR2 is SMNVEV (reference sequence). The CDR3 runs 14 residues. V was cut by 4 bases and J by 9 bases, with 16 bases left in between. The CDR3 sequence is CASSSPLEGIEQFF. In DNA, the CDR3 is TGTGCCAGCAGTTCACCCCTCGAGGGGATTGAGCAGTTCTTC.

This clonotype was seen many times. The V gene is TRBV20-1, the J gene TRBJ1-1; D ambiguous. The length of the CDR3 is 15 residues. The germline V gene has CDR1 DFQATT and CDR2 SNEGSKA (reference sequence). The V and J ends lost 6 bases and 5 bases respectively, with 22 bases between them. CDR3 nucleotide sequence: TGCAGTGCGCGACCCGACGGTTCATGGGGAACTGAAGCTTTCTTT. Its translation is CSARPDGSWGTEAFF.

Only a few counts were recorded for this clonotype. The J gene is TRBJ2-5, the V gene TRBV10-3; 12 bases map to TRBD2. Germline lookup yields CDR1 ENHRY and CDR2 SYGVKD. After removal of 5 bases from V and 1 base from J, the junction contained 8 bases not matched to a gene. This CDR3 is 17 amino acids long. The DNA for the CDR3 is TGTGCCATCAGTAGGAGAGGGACTAGCGGGCCCCAAGAGACCCAGTACTTC. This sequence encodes CAISRRGTSGPQETQYF.

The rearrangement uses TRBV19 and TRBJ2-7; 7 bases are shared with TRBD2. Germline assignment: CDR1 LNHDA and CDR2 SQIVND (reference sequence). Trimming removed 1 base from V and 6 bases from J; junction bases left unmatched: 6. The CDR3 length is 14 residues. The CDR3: CASSIGGSSLEQYF. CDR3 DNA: TGTGCCAGTAGTATAGGCGGGAGCTCACTCGAGCAGTACTTC.

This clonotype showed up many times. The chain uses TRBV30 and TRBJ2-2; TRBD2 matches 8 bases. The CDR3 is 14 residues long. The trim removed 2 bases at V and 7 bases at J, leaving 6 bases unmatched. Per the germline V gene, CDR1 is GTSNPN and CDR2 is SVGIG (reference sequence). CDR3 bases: TGTGCCTGGAGTCCCGGGACTAGTGACGGGGAGCTGTTTTTT. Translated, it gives CAWSPGTSDGELFF.

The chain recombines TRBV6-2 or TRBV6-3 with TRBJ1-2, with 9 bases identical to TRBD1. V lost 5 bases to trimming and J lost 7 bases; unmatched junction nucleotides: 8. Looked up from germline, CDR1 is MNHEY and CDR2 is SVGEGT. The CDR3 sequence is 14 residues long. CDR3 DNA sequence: TGTGCCAGCAGTCCCTCGGGACAGGGTGGTGGCTACACCTTC. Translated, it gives CASSPSGQGGGYTF.

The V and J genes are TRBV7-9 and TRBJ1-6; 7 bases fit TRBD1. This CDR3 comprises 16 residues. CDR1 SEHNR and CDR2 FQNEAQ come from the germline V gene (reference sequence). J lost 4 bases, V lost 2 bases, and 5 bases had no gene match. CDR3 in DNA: TGTGCCAGCAGCTTACCCTCGACAGGGTATAATTCACCCCTCCACTTT. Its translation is CASSLPSTGYNSPLHF.

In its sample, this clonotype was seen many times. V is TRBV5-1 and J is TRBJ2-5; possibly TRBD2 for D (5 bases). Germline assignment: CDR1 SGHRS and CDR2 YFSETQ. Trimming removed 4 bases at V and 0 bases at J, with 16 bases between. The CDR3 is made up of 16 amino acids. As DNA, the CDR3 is TGCGCCAGCAGCCCGGGGTGGGCCTTGGACCAAGAGACCCAGTACTTC. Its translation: CASSPGWALDQETQYF.

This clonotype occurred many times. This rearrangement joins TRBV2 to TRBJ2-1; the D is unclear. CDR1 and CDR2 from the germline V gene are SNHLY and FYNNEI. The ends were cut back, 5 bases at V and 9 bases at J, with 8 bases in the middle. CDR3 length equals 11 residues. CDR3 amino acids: CASSRYGEQFF. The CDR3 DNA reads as TGTGCCAGCAGTAGATACGGTGAGCAGTTCTTC. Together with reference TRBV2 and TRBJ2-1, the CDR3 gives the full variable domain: EPEVTQTPSHQVTQMGQEVILRCVPISNHLYFYWYRQILGQKVEFLVSFYNNEISEKSEIFDDQFSVERPDGSNFTLKIRSTKLEDSAMYFCASSRYGEQFFGPGTRLTVL.

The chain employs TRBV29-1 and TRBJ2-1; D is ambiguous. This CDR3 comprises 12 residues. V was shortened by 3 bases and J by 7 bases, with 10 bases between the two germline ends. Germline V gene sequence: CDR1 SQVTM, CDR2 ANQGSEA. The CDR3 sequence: CSVDLSVNEQFF. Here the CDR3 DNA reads TGCAGCGTTGACCTATCTGTTAATGAGCAGTTCTTC.

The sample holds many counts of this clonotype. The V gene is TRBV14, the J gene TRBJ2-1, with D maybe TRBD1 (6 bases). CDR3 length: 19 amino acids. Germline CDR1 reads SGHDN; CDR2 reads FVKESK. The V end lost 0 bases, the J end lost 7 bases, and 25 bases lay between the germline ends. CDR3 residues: CASSQDPLLQGRSGNEQFF. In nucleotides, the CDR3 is TGTGCCAGCAGCCAAGACCCCCTTTTACAGGGTCGTTCTGGGAATGAGCAGTTCTTC. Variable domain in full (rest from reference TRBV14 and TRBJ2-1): EAGVTQFPSHSVIEKGQTVTLRCDPISGHDNLYWYRRVMGKEIKFLLHFVKESKQDESGMPNNRFLAERTGGTYSTLKVQPAELEDSGVYFCASSQDPLLQGRSGNEQFFGPGTRLTVL.

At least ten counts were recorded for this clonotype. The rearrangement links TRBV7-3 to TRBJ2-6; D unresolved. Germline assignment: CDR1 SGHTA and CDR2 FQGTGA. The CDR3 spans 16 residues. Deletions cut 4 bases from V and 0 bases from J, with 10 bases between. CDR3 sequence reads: CASSSAQFSGANVLTF. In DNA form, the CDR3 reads TGTGCCAGCAGCTCAGCACAGTTCTCTGGGGCCAACGTCCTGACTTTC.

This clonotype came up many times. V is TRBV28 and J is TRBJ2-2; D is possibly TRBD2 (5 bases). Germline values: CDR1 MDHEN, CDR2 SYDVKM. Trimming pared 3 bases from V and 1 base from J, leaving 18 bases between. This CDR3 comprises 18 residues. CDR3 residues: CASSLLYSGNENTGELFF. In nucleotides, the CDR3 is TGTGCCAGCAGTTTGTTGTACTCGGGGAACGAGAACACCGGGGAGCTGTTTTTT.